The 21 T cell receptor beta chains listed next were all sequenced from one sample in a study of T cell repertoires in cytomegalovirus infection. TCRdb re-derived calls from the reads in MiXCR, one entry per CDR3 protein. The repertoire holds hundreds of thousands of distinct CDR3 sequences, with approximately 40% as singletons. Which antigens these TCRs recognize remains unknown. Sequencing used cultured PBMCs, obtained from culture after CMV antigen stimulation. Receptors originate from a human donor in good health (CMV status not recorded). Some clones in this sample may be carry-over from other donors' samples.

The chain carries TRBV7-9 and TRBJ1-5; 7 bases align to TRBD1. With V trimmed by 3 bases and J by 4 bases, 6 bases remained unmatched. Looked up from germline, CDR1 is SEHNR and CDR2 is FQNEAQ (reference sequence). This CDR3 is built from 15 residues. CDR3 loop: CASSLWDRRNQPQHF. CDR3 DNA sequence: TGTGCCAGCAGCTTGTGGGACAGAAGAAATCAGCCCCAGCATTTT.

This clonotype showed up just a few times. The rearrangement joins TRBV7-6 to TRBJ2-2, with 7 nucleotides matching TRBD1. CDR3 length equals 15 residues. With 4 bases clipped from V and 1 base from J, the junction kept 3 bases outside the gene matches. The V gene's germline CDR1 is SGHVS and CDR2 FNYEAQ. The DNA of the CDR3 is TGTGCCAGCAGCTACCGACAGGGGAACACCGGGGAGCTGTTTTTT. Its translation is CASSYRQGNTGELFF.

The genes are TRBV7-6 and TRBJ2-7; a weak D match, TRBD1 (5 bases). This CDR3 has 13 residues. V was shortened by 5 bases and J by 1 base, with 9 bases between the two germline ends. Looked up from germline, CDR1 is SGHVS and CDR2 is FNYEAQ. DNA for the CDR3: TGTGCCAGCAGCGGCAGGGTATCCTACGAGCAGTACTTC. Translation: CASSGRVSYEQYF.

The sample holds many counts of this clonotype. V and J are TRBV11-2 and TRBJ2-1, with D tentatively TRBD2 (5 bases). The CDR3 extends over 14 amino acids. V was clipped by 3 bases and J by 2 bases, with 8 bases between them. Germline CDR1 SGHAT, CDR2 FQNNGV. The CDR3 protein is CASSLSGTYNEQFF. In DNA, the CDR3 is TGTGCCAGCAGCTTGAGCGGAACCTACAATGAGCAGTTCTTC.

The CDR3: CSARQGLGGETQYF. The CDR3 DNA sequence: TGCAGTGCTCGACAAGGACTAGGCGGGGAGACCCAGTACTTC. The chain carries TRBV20-1 and TRBJ2-5; 7 nucleotides line up with TRBD2. CDR1 is DFQATT, CDR2 SNEGSKA, per germline (reference sequence). J gave up 5 bases and V 5 bases, and 11 bases lay outside the gene matches. The CDR3 is made up of 14 amino acids.

This clonotype was counted at least ten times. The rearrangement links TRBV7-8 to TRBJ2-3, with TRBD2 identical over 7 bases. Germline CDR1 SGHVS, CDR2 FQNEAQ. This CDR3 is built from 15 residues. The ends lost 4 bases at V and 0 bases at J; junction bases unmatched: 4. The chain's CDR3 is CASSWRLASTDTQYF. CDR3 DNA sequence: TGTGCCAGCAGCTGGAGACTAGCAAGCACAGATACGCAGTATTTT.

This clonotype was seen more than once but under ten times. The chain recombines TRBV6-5 with TRBJ2-2; either TRBD1 or TRBD2 may supply D (5 bases each). V was pared by 0 bases and J by 6 bases, with 8 bases between. The germline CDR1 and CDR2 sequences are MNHEY and SVGAGI. This CDR3 contains 14 residues. This chain's CDR3 is CASSYSPGPGELFF. The CDR3, as DNA: TGTGCCAGCAGTTACTCCCCGGGGCCCGGGGAGCTGTTTTTT.

This clonotype was seen a few times. The gene calls are TRBV6-2 or TRBV6-3 and TRBJ2-5; D is uncertain. CDR3 length: 15 amino acids. CDR1 and CDR2 (germline): MNHEY, SVGEGT. Trimming took 6 bases from V and 4 from J, leaving 18 bases between them. CDR3 DNA: TGTGCCAGCAGCAGATGGAAAGGGAAGCCAGAGACCCAGTACTTC. It is translated as CASSRWKGKPETQYF.

The chain has TRBV4-1 and TRBJ2-7; unclear D gene. With 4 bases removed from V and 2 bases from J, the gap between germline ends came to 9 bases. Germline V CDR1 and CDR2: MGHRA, YSYEKL. There are 13 residues in the CDR3. Here the CDR3 DNA reads TGCGCCAGCAGCCCGCTACCTCCCTACGAGCAGTACTTC. It yields the protein CASSPLPPYEQYF.

This chain uses TRBV5-6 with TRBJ2-6; the D gene is possibly TRBD2 (5 bases). V dropped 4 bases and J dropped 0 bases, with 11 bases sitting between them. The germline CDR1 and CDR2 sequences are SGHDT and YYEEEE. This CDR3 comprises 16 residues. CDR3 nucleotides: TGTGCCAGCAGCCCAGGACTTTCCTCTGGGGCCAACGTCCTGACTTTC. Translation gives CASSPGLSSGANVLTF. The variable domain in full, completed from reference TRBV5-6 and TRBJ2-6, reads DAGVTQSPTHLIKTRGQQVTLRCSPKSGHDTVSWYQQALGQGPQFIFQYYEEEERQRGNFPDRFSGHQFPNYSSELNVNALLLGDSALYLCASSPGLSSGANVLTFGAGSRLTVL.

The chain combines TRBV12-3 or TRBV12-4 with TRBJ1-6, with TRBD1 matching over 7 bases. CDR3 length: 13 amino acids. J lost 6 bases, V lost 8 bases, and 4 bases had no gene match. The CDR3 protein is CASQDRSNSPLHF. The CDR3 nucleotides read TGTGCCAGCCAGGACAGGAGTAATTCACCCCTCCACTTT.

The genes are TRBV29-1 and TRBJ2-3; perhaps TRBD1 as D (5 bases). The V end was cut by 0 bases, the J end by 6 bases, with 16 bases between. The CDR3 consists of 15 residues. Germline values: CDR1 SQVTM, CDR2 ANQGSEA. Written as DNA, the CDR3 is TGCAGCGTTGAAGATTGGTGGAAGGGGTCCGATACGCAGTATTTT. Translated: CSVEDWWKGSDTQYF.

The V call is TRBV11-2, the J call TRBJ2-6; D is undetermined. The CDR3 runs 15 residues. CDR1 SGHAT and CDR2 FQNNGV come from the germline V gene. Trimming pared 7 bases from V and 1 base from J, leaving 11 bases between. CDR3: CASTSSFSGANVLTF. CDR3 coding DNA: TGTGCCAGCACCTCGTCTTTTTCTGGGGCCAACGTCCTGACTTTC.

This clonotype was recorded only once. At one boundary the junction diverges from the germline segment, which might be a read error. The chain couples TRBV11-2 to TRBJ2-4; D not certain. From germline, CDR1 is SGHAT and CDR2 FQNNGV. The CDR3 is 14 amino acids. The CDR3 region is CASSLDIAKNIQYF. The DNA of the CDR3 is TGTGCCAGCAGCCTAGACATAGCCAAAAACATTCAGTACTTC.

This sequence joins TRBV20-1 and TRBJ2-5; D may be TRBD1 (6 bases). Trimming shortened V by 5 bases and J by 4 bases, and 11 bases separated the two germline ends. The CDR3 consists of 12 residues. Germline CDR1 DFQATT, CDR2 SNEGSKA (reference sequence). The CDR3 protein is CSALQGGETQYF. CDR3 sequence (DNA): TGCAGTGCTTTACAGGGTGGAGAGACCCAGTACTTC.

J is TRBJ2-7 and V is TRBV11-2; D is perhaps TRBD2 (5 bases). V lost 2 bases, J lost 3 bases, and 14 bases lay in between. There are 15 residues in the CDR3. The germline V gene has CDR1 SGHAT and CDR2 FQNNGV. CDR3 DNA: TGTGCCAGCAGCTTAACCGGGAAGGACCGCTACGAGCAGTACTTC. Protein product: CASSLTGKDRYEQYF.

The chain combines TRBV7-9 with TRBJ1-2; unclear D gene. Trimming removed 4 bases at V and 8 bases at J, with 8 bases between. The CDR3 runs to 11 residues. Germline CDR1 and CDR2: SEHNR and FQNEAQ (reference sequence). CDR3 sequence reads: CASSSAWGYTF. In DNA, the CDR3 is TGTGCCAGCAGCTCTGCATGGGGCTACACCTTC.

This clonotype was counted between two and nine times. The chain recombines TRBV7-2 with TRBJ2-1, with 9 bases aligning to TRBD1. The CDR3 runs 15 residues. Germline V gene data show CDR1 as SGHTA and CDR2 as FQGNSA. Unmatched junction bases numbered 3, after V lost 3 bases and J lost 3 bases. The chain's CDR3 is CASSFQTGGYNEQFF. The DNA of the CDR3 is TGTGCCAGCAGCTTTCAGACAGGGGGCTACAATGAGCAGTTCTTC.

This clonotype was observed a few times. The chain is built from TRBV7-9 and TRBJ2-2; D gene unclear. This CDR3 region has 14 residues. Trimming pared 2 bases from V and 3 bases from J, leaving 7 bases between. Looked up from germline, CDR1 is SEHNR and CDR2 is FQNEAQ (reference sequence). CDR3 in DNA: TGTGCCAGCAGCTTAAGGCCGGACACCGGGGAGCTGTTTTTT. Protein sequence: CASSLRPDTGELFF.

CDR3 amino acids: CATLGSGVPDTQYF. As DNA, the CDR3 is TGTGCCACCTTGGGTAGCGGGGTCCCAGATACGCAGTATTTT. This rearrangement joins TRBV6-6 to TRBJ2-3, with 8 bases lining up with TRBD2. The CDR3 is 14 amino acids. V lost 10 bases and J lost 4; bases outside the gene matches: 10. Germline values: CDR1 MNHNY, CDR2 SVGAGI (reference sequence).

This clonotype has just a few counts. V and J are TRBV7-2 and TRBJ2-7; 10 bases are shared with TRBD2. V shed 8 bases and J 2 bases; nucleotides not matched to a gene: 3. CDR3 length: 13 residues. Germline CDR1 is SGHTA and CDR2 is FQGNSA. The CDR3 region has the DNA TGTGCCAGCCGGACTAGCGGAGCCTACGAGCAGTACTTC. Its protein product is CASRTSGAYEQYF.